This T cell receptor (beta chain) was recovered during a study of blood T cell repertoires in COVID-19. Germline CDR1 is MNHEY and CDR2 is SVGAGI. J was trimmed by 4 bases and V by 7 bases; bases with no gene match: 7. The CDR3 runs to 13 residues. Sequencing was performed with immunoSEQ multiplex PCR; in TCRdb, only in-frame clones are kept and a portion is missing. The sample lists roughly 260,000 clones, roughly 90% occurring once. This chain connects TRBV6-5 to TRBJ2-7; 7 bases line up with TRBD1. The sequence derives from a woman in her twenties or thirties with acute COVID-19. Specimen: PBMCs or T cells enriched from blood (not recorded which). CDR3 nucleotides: TGTGCCAGCATGCCGGGACAGCGGTACGAGCAGTACTTC. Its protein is CASMPGQRYEQYF.